Given below is one T cell receptor beta chain in context. Its antigen specificity is not known. No qualities accompany the bases; no much larger clone lies one base away. The cohort consisted of 600 to 700 healthy bone marrow donors. All cohort members were sampled while nominally healthy, although unrecorded immune exposures were likely present. The donor tested CMV seronegative, placing the donor among the 350 or so seronegative members of the cohort. Every donor gave a peripheral blood sample, and the peripheral blood mononuclear cells from that sample were used for TCR beta sequencing. The Qiagen DNeasy Blood Extraction Kit was used to extract genomic DNA from the blood cell samples. This record belongs to a study of cytomegalovirus exposure and HLA in healthy donors (dated by TCRdb to 2017 to 2019). Concerning the study at large: An earlier analysis of roughly 500 of the donors reported approximately 280 Gb of sequence data and around 100 million unique TCR beta sequences obtained from approximately 180 million T cells. An early release covering around 630 HLA-typed donors comprised roughly 300 gigabases of sequencing data and approximately 85 million unique TCR sequences. The genetic ancestry cluster associated with self-reported Caucasian donors included over 65% of the roughly 400 genotyped donors. The study aimed to test whether signatures of past pathogen exposure could be identified by cataloging public T cell receptors. The T cell repertoires of around 730 subjects were profiled by immunosequencing and related to cytomegalovirus serostatus. Besides the first cohort of about 730 subjects, a separate validation cohort made up of 120 different subjects was used. High-throughput TCR immunosequencing, statistical association of individual TCRs with disease status, and machine learning were combined to predict cytomegalovirus infection status. In a later analysis, previously published TCR beta repertoires from roughly 710 donors were re-analyzed and high-resolution HLA genotyping was added so that TCR occurrence patterns could be studied. In the later analysis, no new phenotypic data were used to find candidate immune exposures; instead, reliance was placed on TCR beta sequences and their occurrence across donors. In an earlier analysis of 587 of the donors, high-throughput TCR beta sequencing was used to judge whether each TCR beta V gene segment behaved as functional or pseudogenic. Alongside the repertoire data, information on donor age, sex, ethnicity and CMV serostatus was compiled. In a later genetic analysis, genome-wide SNP genotypes for about 55% of the roughly 700 donors were used, and that subset was treated as a discovery cohort. All discovery cohort repertoires had been generated on a single sequencing platform. HLA typing included class I and class II loci at four-digit resolution. The number of donors typed differed by locus, with about 629-630 for A, B, C, DRB1 and DQB1, roughly 520 for DQA1, some 570 for DPA1, and some 440 for DPB1. Four or five DR-DQ haplotypes were handled as single units for association and clustering because linkage in the cohort was strong. Across 398 genotyped donors of the cohort, an average of about 250,000 unique TCR beta nucleotide sequences per donor were sequenced, and roughly a sixth of those sequences were non-productive. The paper's findings and limits, for the study overall: Correlated functional status among segregating V segments might be attributable to linkage disequilibrium, but an unknown experimental factor could not be ruled out. In vitro tests confirmed that a few of the cytomegalovirus-associated TCR beta chains recognize cytomegalovirus antigens. Some 15 rarely observed V segments, including chromosome 9 orphons, were excluded from the earlier analysis of several hundred of the donors because counts were too low. Only TCR beta chains were sequenced in this cohort, and the absence of alpha or paired-chain data limited detectable features. Compared with the approximately 700-donor mean, donors in an Asian-associated ancestry cluster had fewer N-insertions in productive TCRs, according to a later genetic analysis. When HLA alleles, especially DR and DQ, strongly co-occurred, attributing TCR associations to individual alleles was difficult. The 87-base-pair reads could not distinguish some IMGT-functional V segments, including TRBV6-2 and TRBV6-3, so those segments were excluded. The classifier was reported to diagnose cytomegalovirus status with high specificity and sensitivity in both the original cohort and the validation cohort. A further reported finding was that TCR beta sequences accurately predicted the HLA-A and HLA-B alleles for most subjects in the first cohort. According to a later analysis, TCR association rates differed among HLA loci, with DRB1 alleles showing the most associated TCRs and HLA-C alleles showing the fewest. A later genetic analysis associated a missense DCLRE1C variant with V-gene and J-gene trimming of TCR beta chains, and an independent cohort replicated the association. A later analysis associated 17,000 or so TCR beta sequences with specific HLA alleles at a false discovery rate of 0.05. The only immune exposure information available for the cohort was CMV serostatus. A later analysis found that HLA-associated TCR beta chains were more clonally expanded and had lower generation probabilities than equally common non-associated chains. A cluster of highly shared sequence variants was judged likely to be a technical artifact of the sequencing pipeline. In an earlier analysis of about 550 of the donors, most TCR beta V segments were observed in productive rearrangements about 87% or about 30% of the time, broadly matching IMGT annotations. Several of the top co-occurrence clusters appeared to be linked to parvovirus B19, influenza, CMV and Epstein-Barr virus, according to a later analysis. The authors suggested that the approach could potentially be generalized to other disease states and immunological phenotypes. While some public TCRs were present in many individuals, most TCR sequences turned up only very rarely across donors. Because HLA typing was missing for some donors at each locus, association tests included only the typed subset. The study gave a list of 150 to 200 TCR beta chains associated with cytomegalovirus. The presence/absence analyses assumed that sequencing depth was roughly uniform across donors, and that assumption may not be true. In a later analysis, most CMV-associated TCR beta chains were found to appear HLA-restricted, with HLA associations seemingly driven largely by CMV exposure.

V was cut back by 7 bases and J by 1 base, leaving a gap of 14 bases between them. The cysteine opens and the phenylalanine closes a CDR3 of 13 amino acids. Only CDR3 DNA is held: 39 bases, read in frame from base 1. CDR1 and CDR2 (SQVTM, ANQGSEA) derive from the germline V gene. The receptor library was made with the immunoSEQ multiplex PCR assay. For the multiplex PCR, a mixture combining 60 forward primers for TCR Vbeta segments and 13 reverse primers for TCR Jbeta segments was used. Amplification of the CDR3 region of rearranged TCR beta genes was performed with a multiplex PCR assay on genomic DNA. The Illumina HiSeq System was used to sequence the amplified TCR beta libraries as 87-base-pair reads. For the original study's pipeline: A later analysis counted tens of millions of unique TCR beta chains across the 670 or so repertoires, and around 12 million of these chains were shared by at least two donors. Raw reads were error-corrected and collapsed into unique sequences by a nearest-neighbor algorithm in which closely related sequences were merged to remove PCR and sequencing errors. CDR3 sequences were aligned to IMGT reference sequences to assign V, D and J gene segments. For a sequence to be retained, a match of at least six nucleotides was required to both a V gene segment and a J gene segment. Rearrangements were classified as productive when the CDR3 lacked stop codons and remained in frame with V and J, and all other rearrangements were classified as non-productive. CDR3 was defined according to IMGT convention as the region running from the second conserved V-encoded cysteine to the conserved J-encoded phenylalanine. In an earlier analysis of approximately 590 of the donors, sequences lacking an unambiguous match to a single V gene segment were excluded. In an earlier analysis of approximately 500 of the donors, a V segment was called functional when productive rearrangements were above 56.7%, and segregating when the standard deviation between donors exceeded 5%. To diagnose cytomegalovirus status from the catalog of TCR beta chain sequences, a statistical classification framework was built. In a later analysis, V and J genes were assigned by comparing TCR nucleotide sequences against IMGT/GENE-DB human TR gene sequences. The TCRdist pipeline was used in a later analysis to assign CDR3 sequences and most-parsimonious VDJ recombination scenarios. A later analysis defined each TCR beta chain by its CDR3 amino acid sequence plus V-gene family, and excluded reads lacking a unique V-gene family. To address suspected cross-contamination and a sequencing artifact, a later analysis removed approximately 600 highly shared, low-generation-probability nucleotide sequences. A later analysis calculated a clonal expansion index for each public chain from normalized within-repertoire ranks of inferred template counts. In a later analysis, generation probabilities were computed with a VDJ recombination model fitted to out-of-frame rearrangements, and the resulting probabilities were checked against IGoR. In a later analysis, hypergeometric tests were used to score TCR-TCR, TCR-HLA and TCR-CMV co-occurrence, with a repertoire-size bias correction applied to TCR pairs. A later analysis estimated false discovery rates by permuting HLA or CMV assignments 20 times. In a later analysis, co-occurring TCRs were grouped using DBSCAN, with TCRdist sequence similarity added in when clustering inside HLA-allele-positive subsets. Co-occurrence clustering excluded repertoires with fewer than 30,000 or more than 120,000 public chains, plus five with anomalous nucleotide sharing. As stored in TCRdb, this immuneACCESS dataset retains in-frame rearrangements with V and J assigned. A fraction of the clones does not appear; measured against another copy, unresolved V genes explain less than half of the discrepancy, and the remainder lacks a known reason. That table gives V, J and clone size, and the DNA gave D and trimming. Across this sample there are 170,000 or so clones, with around 82% seen only once. In total, the top ten clones hold around 6% of the sample.

The TCR sequence derives from a man aged 35 to 55 in good health and CMV-seronegative. This chain is built from TRBV29-1 and TRBJ2-7; the D gene is perhaps TRBD2, from 5 matching bases. The sequenced material came from PBMCs. The CDR3 in this case is CSARAGGSYEQYF. In nucleotide form, the sequence is TGCAGCGCCCGGGCAGGCGGGTCCTACGAGCAGTACTTC.